A selection of T cell receptor beta chains follows, all from one sample in a study of cytomegalovirus exposure and HLA in healthy donors. Generated by immunoSEQ multiplex PCR, the TCRdb table keeps only in-frame clones and is missing some. This table holds about 31,000 clones, about 86% found once. Material for sequencing was PBMCs. The receptors here all came from a boy aged 10-17 years in good health and CMV-seronegative. CDR3s include the opening cysteine and the closing phenylalanine or tryptophan. Each record gives: D gene, J gene, V gene, clone size, CDR3 protein, CDR3 DNA. D genes are given only for firm matches. Size values are once, few and many counts, or a class for expanded clones, and some rows have none.

d_call: -
j_call: TRBJ2-1
v_call: TRBV19
clone_size: -
cdr3_aa: CASNMGQGPYNEQFF
cdr3_nt: TGTGCCAGTAATATGGGGCAGGGCCCCTACAATGAGCAGTTCTTC

d_call: TRBD2
j_call: TRBJ2-3
v_call: TRBV4-1
clone_size: -
cdr3_aa: CASSPRSSGPWADTQYF
cdr3_nt: TGCGCCAGCAGCCCCCGCTCTAGCGGCCCCTGGGCAGATACGCAGTATTTT

d_call: TRBD2
j_call: TRBJ2-7
v_call: TRBV2
clone_size: -
cdr3_aa: CASSSGLAGGSYEQYF
cdr3_nt: TGTGCCAGCAGTTCGGGACTAGCGGGGGGCTCCTACGAGCAGTACTTC

d_call: -
j_call: TRBJ2-1
v_call: TRBV29-1
clone_size: -
cdr3_aa: CSSADLDEQFF
cdr3_nt: TGCAGCTCCGCGGATCTGGATGAGCAGTTCTTC

d_call: TRBD1
j_call: TRBJ2-6
v_call: TRBV28
clone_size: few
cdr3_aa: CASRTGLPGANVLTF
cdr3_nt: TGTGCCAGCAGGACAGGGCTCCCTGGGGCCAACGTCCTGACTTTC

d_call: TRBD1
j_call: TRBJ1-2
v_call: TRBV29-1
clone_size: -
cdr3_aa: CSVEESSTGMGYTF
cdr3_nt: TGCAGCGTTGAAGAGAGCTCGACAGGGATGGGCTACACCTTC

d_call: -
j_call: TRBJ1-2
v_call: TRBV2
clone_size: -
cdr3_aa: CARQGLTNYGYTF
cdr3_nt: TGTGCCAGACAGGGCCTTACTAACTATGGCTACACCTTC

d_call: -
j_call: TRBJ1-1
v_call: TRBV5-1
clone_size: -
cdr3_aa: CASSPPASYTEAFF
cdr3_nt: TGCGCCAGCAGCCCCCCTGCCAGTTACACTGAAGCTTTCTTT

d_call: -
j_call: TRBJ2-7
v_call: TRBV5-6
clone_size: -
cdr3_aa: CASSEQGGAYEQYF
cdr3_nt: TGTGCCAGCAGTGAACAGGGTGGGGCCTACGAGCAGTACTTC

d_call: TRBD1
j_call: TRBJ2-6
v_call: TRBV30
clone_size: -
cdr3_aa: CAWDRGSNSGANVLTF
cdr3_nt: TGTGCCTGGGACAGGGGCTCGAACTCTGGGGCCAACGTCCTGACTTTC

d_call: -
j_call: TRBJ2-3
v_call: TRBV5-4
clone_size: -
cdr3_aa: CASSLFSDTQYF
cdr3_nt: TGTGCCAGCAGCTTGTTCTCCGATACGCAGTATTTT

d_call: -
j_call: TRBJ2-4
v_call: TRBV19
clone_size: -
cdr3_aa: CASSRAGKNIQYF
cdr3_nt: TGTGCCAGTAGTCGAGCAGGCAAAAACATTCAGTACTTC

d_call: -
j_call: TRBJ2-2
v_call: TRBV9
clone_size: -
cdr3_aa: CASSVEQLNTGELFF
cdr3_nt: TGTGCCAGCAGCGTAGAACAGTTGAACACCGGGGAGCTGTTTTTT

d_call: -
j_call: TRBJ2-1
v_call: TRBV11-3
clone_size: -
cdr3_aa: CASRKENNEQFF
cdr3_nt: TGTGCCAGCAGAAAAGAGAACAATGAGCAGTTCTTC

d_call: -
j_call: TRBJ2-4
v_call: TRBV5-6
clone_size: -
cdr3_aa: CASSLTGGLVKNIQYF
cdr3_nt: TGTGCCAGCAGCTTAACTGGGGGGTTGGTCAAAAACATTCAGTACTTC

d_call: TRBD1
j_call: TRBJ2-7
v_call: TRBV5-4
clone_size: -
cdr3_aa: CASSSKDRGSNEQYF
cdr3_nt: TGTGCCAGCAGCAGCAAGGACAGGGGGTCCAACGAGCAGTACTTC

d_call: TRBD1
j_call: TRBJ2-7
v_call: TRBV11-2
clone_size: -
cdr3_aa: CASSFQGVGVYEQYF
cdr3_nt: TGTGCCAGCAGCTTTCAGGGGGTGGGAGTTTACGAGCAGTACTTC

d_call: -
j_call: TRBJ2-7
v_call: TRBV10-3
clone_size: -
cdr3_aa: CAIRRDASLYEQYF
cdr3_nt: TGTGCCATTCGGCGGGACGCATCCCTCTACGAGCAGTACTTC

d_call: TRBD1
j_call: TRBJ2-4
v_call: TRBV7-2
clone_size: -
cdr3_aa: CASSLRTGLTKNIQYF
cdr3_nt: TGTGCCAGCAGCCTGAGGACAGGGTTAACCAAAAACATTCAGTACTTC

d_call: TRBD1
j_call: TRBJ2-7
v_call: TRBV7-9
clone_size: -
cdr3_aa: CASSLDPGQGGYEQYF
cdr3_nt: TGTGCCAGCAGCTTGGACCCGGGACAGGGCGGCTACGAGCAGTACTTC

d_call: TRBD1
j_call: TRBJ1-2
v_call: TRBV6-5
clone_size: -
cdr3_aa: CASRGWDRVIYGYTF
cdr3_nt: TGTGCCAGCAGAGGATGGGACAGGGTGATCTATGGCTACACCTTC

d_call: -
j_call: TRBJ2-7
v_call: TRBV15
clone_size: -
cdr3_aa: CATSSGLGGSYEQYF
cdr3_nt: TGTGCCACCAGCAGTGGACTAGGGGGCTCCTACGAGCAGTACTTC

d_call: -
j_call: TRBJ2-7
v_call: TRBV7-9
clone_size: -
cdr3_aa: CASSYFGDRAYEQYF
cdr3_nt: TGTGCCAGCAGCTATTTTGGCGACAGAGCCTACGAGCAGTACTTC

d_call: TRBD1
j_call: TRBJ1-2
v_call: TRBV9
clone_size: -
cdr3_aa: CASSPWTGKTNYGYTF
cdr3_nt: TGTGCCAGCAGCCCATGGACAGGGAAGACTAACTATGGCTACACCTTC

d_call: -
j_call: TRBJ2-1
v_call: TRBV6-4
clone_size: -
cdr3_aa: CASSESAGSYNEQFF
cdr3_nt: TGTGCCAGCAGTGAATCGGCGGGTTCCTACAATGAGCAGTTCTTC

d_call: -
j_call: TRBJ1-5
v_call: TRBV6-5
clone_size: -
cdr3_aa: CASSYRGSNQPQHF
cdr3_nt: TGTGCCAGCAGTTACAGGGGGAGCAATCAGCCCCAGCATTTT

d_call: TRBD1
j_call: TRBJ1-2
v_call: TRBV6-5
clone_size: -
cdr3_aa: CASDGQGYGYTF
cdr3_nt: TGTGCCAGCGACGGACAGGGTTATGGCTACACCTTC

d_call: -
j_call: TRBJ2-7
v_call: TRBV5-6
clone_size: -
cdr3_aa: CASSLFQADYEQYF
cdr3_nt: TGTGCCAGCAGCTTGTTTCAGGCCGACTACGAGCAGTACTTC

d_call: -
j_call: TRBJ2-4
v_call: TRBV5-6
clone_size: few
cdr3_aa: CASSNAVGQGGNIQYF
cdr3_nt: TGTGCCAGCAGCAACGCAGTGGGGCAGGGGGGCAACATTCAGTACTTC

d_call: TRBD1
j_call: TRBJ2-7
v_call: TRBV4-3
clone_size: -
cdr3_aa: CASSQAQGARPYEQYF
cdr3_nt: TGCGCCAGCAGCCAAGCGCAGGGGGCGCGGCCCTACGAGCAGTACTTC

d_call: -
j_call: TRBJ1-2
v_call: TRBV4-1
clone_size: -
cdr3_aa: CASSQDGSEVFYGYTF
cdr3_nt: TGCGCCAGCAGCCAAGACGGCAGTGAGGTCTTCTATGGCTACACCTTC

d_call: TRBD1
j_call: TRBJ1-6
v_call: TRBV4-1
clone_size: -
cdr3_aa: CASSQDIPNPGQINSPLHF
cdr3_nt: TGCGCCAGCAGCCAAGATATCCCCAATCCGGGACAGATTAATTCACCCCTCCACTTT

d_call: TRBD1
j_call: TRBJ1-5
v_call: TRBV13
clone_size: -
cdr3_aa: CASSLGGQELQHF
cdr3_nt: TGTGCCAGCAGCTTAGGTGGACAGGAACTCCAGCATTTT

d_call: TRBD1
j_call: TRBJ1-2
v_call: TRBV7-8
clone_size: -
cdr3_aa: CASSRWDRAILDYGYTF
cdr3_nt: TGTGCCAGCAGTCGATGGGACAGGGCAATTTTGGACTATGGCTACACCTTC

d_call: -
j_call: TRBJ2-7
v_call: TRBV6-5
clone_size: -
cdr3_aa: CASSPDNGPNEQYF
cdr3_nt: TGTGCCAGCAGCCCGGACAACGGTCCCAACGAGCAGTACTTC

d_call: -
j_call: TRBJ1-2
v_call: TRBV2
clone_size: -
cdr3_aa: CASSVPVQGYGYTF
cdr3_nt: TGTGCCAGCAGTGTGCCGGTACAGGGCTATGGCTACACCTTC

d_call: -
j_call: TRBJ2-7
v_call: TRBV6-5
clone_size: few
cdr3_aa: CASSLLTRGSYEQYF
cdr3_nt: TGTGCCAGCAGTCTTCTCACCAGGGGTTCCTACGAGCAGTACTTC

d_call: -
j_call: TRBJ2-1
v_call: TRBV21-1
clone_size: few
cdr3_aa: CASSKAGWRGGSYNEQFF
cdr3_nt: TGTGCCAGCAGCAAAGCTGGTTGGCGGGGGGGCTCCTACAATGAGCAGTTCTTC

d_call: -
j_call: TRBJ2-2
v_call: TRBV10-1
clone_size: few
cdr3_aa: CASSEGRANTGELFF
cdr3_nt: TGCGCCAGCAGTGAGGGGAGAGCCAACACCGGGGAGCTGTTTTTT

d_call: -
j_call: TRBJ2-7
v_call: TRBV4-1
clone_size: -
cdr3_aa: CASSQDGQGYEQYF
cdr3_nt: TGCGCCAGCAGCCAAGACGGTCAGGGCTACGAGCAGTACTTC

d_call: TRBD1
j_call: TRBJ2-2
v_call: TRBV2
clone_size: once
cdr3_aa: CASSWTGPTGELFF
cdr3_nt: TGTGCCAGCAGTTGGACAGGGCCCACCGGGGAGCTGTTTTTT

d_call: TRBD1
j_call: TRBJ2-1
v_call: TRBV7-9
clone_size: -
cdr3_aa: CASSFIRQGVGYNEQFF
cdr3_nt: TGTGCCAGCAGCTTCATCAGACAGGGGGTTGGCTACAATGAGCAGTTCTTC

d_call: -
j_call: TRBJ2-1
v_call: TRBV7-6
clone_size: -
cdr3_aa: CASSLLNRNYNEQFF
cdr3_nt: TGTGCCAGCAGCCTCTTGAACAGAAATTACAATGAGCAGTTCTTC

d_call: TRBD1
j_call: TRBJ1-2
v_call: TRBV5-1
clone_size: -
cdr3_aa: CASRRGEDRAMGGYTF
cdr3_nt: TGCGCCAGCAGACGGGGAGAGGACAGGGCGATGGGTGGCTACACCTTC

d_call: -
j_call: TRBJ1-5
v_call: TRBV20-1
clone_size: -
cdr3_aa: CSANEQPQHF
cdr3_nt: TGCAGTGCTAACGAGCAGCCCCAGCATTTT

d_call: -
j_call: TRBJ2-1
v_call: TRBV7-9
clone_size: once
cdr3_aa: CASSPSIYNEQFF
cdr3_nt: TGTGCCAGCAGCCCGAGTATCTACAATGAGCAGTTCTTC

d_call: TRBD1
j_call: TRBJ1-6
v_call: TRBV4-2
clone_size: -
cdr3_aa: CASSQLGQGGSPLHF
cdr3_nt: TGTGCCAGCAGCCAGTTGGGACAGGGAGGCTCACCCCTCCACTTT

d_call: TRBD2
j_call: TRBJ2-5
v_call: TRBV9
clone_size: medium-sized
cdr3_aa: CASSVGWTSGRETQYF
cdr3_nt: TGTGCCAGCAGCGTAGGTTGGACTAGCGGGAGAGAGACCCAGTACTTC

d_call: -
j_call: TRBJ2-1
v_call: TRBV6-6
clone_size: -
cdr3_aa: CASSFRQGAYNEQFF
cdr3_nt: TGTGCCAGCAGTTTCCGCCAGGGCGCCTACAATGAGCAGTTCTTC

d_call: TRBD2
j_call: TRBJ2-5
v_call: TRBV6-4
clone_size: few
cdr3_aa: CASSPGTSGAETQYF
cdr3_nt: TGTGCCAGCAGTCCCGGGACTAGCGGGGCGGAGACCCAGTACTTC

d_call: -
j_call: TRBJ1-2
v_call: TRBV29-1
clone_size: -
cdr3_aa: CSVEGGGYGYTF
cdr3_nt: TGCAGCGTTGAAGGAGGCGGTTATGGCTACACCTTC

d_call: -
j_call: TRBJ2-7
v_call: TRBV15
clone_size: -
cdr3_aa: CATSRFPRDKTFSYEQYF
cdr3_nt: TGTGCCACCAGCAGATTCCCCCGGGACAAGACCTTCTCCTACGAGCAGTACTTC

d_call: TRBD2
j_call: TRBJ2-1
v_call: TRBV7-8
clone_size: once
cdr3_aa: CASSGTSGLNNEQFF
cdr3_nt: TGTGCCAGCAGCGGCACTAGCGGACTAAACAATGAGCAGTTCTTC

d_call: -
j_call: TRBJ1-1
v_call: TRBV7-9
clone_size: -
cdr3_aa: CASSLPGAEAFF
cdr3_nt: TGTGCCAGCAGCTTGCCTGGAGCTGAAGCTTTCTTT